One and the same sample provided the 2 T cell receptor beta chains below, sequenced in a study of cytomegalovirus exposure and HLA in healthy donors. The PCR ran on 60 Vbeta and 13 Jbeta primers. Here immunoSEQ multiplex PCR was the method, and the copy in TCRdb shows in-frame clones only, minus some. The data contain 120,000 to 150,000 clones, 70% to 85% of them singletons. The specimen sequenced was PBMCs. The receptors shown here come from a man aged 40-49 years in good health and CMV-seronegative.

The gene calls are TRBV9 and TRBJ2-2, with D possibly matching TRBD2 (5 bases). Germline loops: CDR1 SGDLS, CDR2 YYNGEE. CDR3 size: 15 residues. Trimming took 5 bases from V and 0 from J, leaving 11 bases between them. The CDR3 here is CASSTGTSNTGELFF. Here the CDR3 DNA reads TGTGCCAGCAGTACGGGAACCTCGAACACCGGGGAGCTGTTTTTT.

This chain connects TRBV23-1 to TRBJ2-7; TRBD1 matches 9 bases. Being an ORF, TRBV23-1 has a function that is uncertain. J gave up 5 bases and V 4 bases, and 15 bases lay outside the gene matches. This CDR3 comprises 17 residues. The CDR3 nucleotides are TGCGCCAGCAGTCCGGGAGATCCGACAGGGGGAGTGGACGAGCAGTACTTC. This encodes CASSPGDPTGGVDEQYF.